Included here is one T cell receptor beta chain sequence, with context. Its antigen is unidentified. This entry is derived from a study of PD-1 blockade in classical Hodgkin lymphoma. General study points: Healthy donors reportedly exceeded newly diagnosed patients in baseline TCR diversity.

Trimming took off 0 bases at V and 4 bases at J, with 6 bases between the two ends. CDR3 length equals 13 residues. Per germline, CDR1 LNHDA and CDR2 SQIVND (reference sequence). TCRdb's table, derived via immunoSEQ multiplex PCR, lists solely in-frame clones and lacks some. The repertoire holds about 61,000 clones, with 70% to 90% as singletons. The time point denotes: cycle 4 day 1 (C4D1), after 5 to 7 weeks of nivolumab. Each patient's relapse followed autologous stem cell transplantation, and brentuximab vedotin exposure varied. The clonotype originates from a human donor with classical Hodgkin lymphoma. The chain has TRBV19 and TRBJ2-5; D unclear. This material consisted of peripheral blood mononuclear cells (PBMCs), taken before the fourth cycle of nivolumab. This CDR3 reads CASSIDWGETQYF. The CDR3 DNA reads TGTGCCAGTAGTATAGATTGGGGAGAGACCCAGTACTTC. The full variable domain, its missing parts supplied by reference TRBV19 and TRBJ2-5, is DGGITQSPKYLFRKEGQNVTLSCEQNLNHDAMYWYRQDPGQGLRLIYYSQIVNDFQKGDIAEGYSVSREKKESFPLTVTSAQKNPTAFYLCASSIDWGETQYFGPGTRLLVL.